This T cell receptor beta chain was sequenced for a study of CD8 T cells in ankylosing spondylitis. In TCRdb, the 5' RACE reads were re-called with MiXCR into one record per CDR3 protein. The sample carries around 32,000 distinct CDR3 sequences, roughly 7.9% recorded once. This clonotype was seen many times. Its target is unknown. Study observations and caveats: Some of these motif variants have turned up before, in reports on reactive arthritis synovial fluid and blood. Ankylosing spondylitis blood appeared to be characterized by a TCR beta motif of fewer than ten highly homologous variants.

The clonotype was recovered from a male donor with ankylosing spondylitis or in good health (not recorded which). The sequenced sample consisted of blood, either unsorted or a sorted T cell fraction (not recorded which).

This CDR3 reads CASSTLNTEAFF. The CDR3 DNA reads as TGTGCCAGCAGTACACTGAACACTGAAGCTTTCTTT. The chain uses TRBV12-3 or TRBV12-4 and TRBJ1-1; no clear D gene. The ends were cut back, 5 bases at V and 0 bases at J, with 4 bases in the middle. This CDR3 has 12 amino acids.